The 8 T cell receptor beta chains in this list originate from one sample, sequenced in a study of early T cells in non-severe SARS-CoV-2 infection. TCRdb analysed the 5' RACE reads with MiXCR anew, one entry per CDR3 protein. Of roughly 69,000 distinct CDR3 sequences detected, 10% appear once; the ten largest clones hold roughly 15%. This sample comprised whole blood, obtained at baseline. These receptors were taken from an adult who was a healthcare worker with PCR-confirmed SARS-CoV-2 infection or an uninfected control (not recorded which).

The gene calls are TRBV29-1 and TRBJ2-7; 9 nucleotides agree with TRBD2. V lost 6 bases to trimming and J lost 4 bases; unmatched junction nucleotides: 7. The germline V gene encodes CDR1 SQVTM and CDR2 ANQGSEA. The CDR3 sequence is 13 residues long. The CDR3 reads CSVRTSAEYEQYF. The DNA for the CDR3 is TGCAGCGTCCGGACTAGCGCCGAATACGAGCAGTACTTC.

The chain combines TRBV28 with TRBJ2-7; 7 positions agree with TRBD1. Germline CDR1 and CDR2: MDHEN and SYDVKM. Germline trimming cut 7 bases from V and 0 bases from J; bases unmatched to any gene: 9. The length of the CDR3 is 15 residues. The chain's CDR3 is CASTPWDRDSYEQYF. The CDR3 nucleotides read TGTGCCAGCACCCCTTGGGACAGAGACTCCTACGAGCAGTACTTC.

This clonotype was observed a handful of times. This chain joins TRBV9 and TRBJ2-1; TRBD1 agrees at 7 bases. The J segment lost 8 bases and the V segment lost 4 bases, leaving 6 bases of the junction unmatched. The CDR3 has 13 residues. Germline V gives CDR1 SGDLS, CDR2 YYNGEE. Here the CDR3 reads CASSTTGSDEQFF. The CDR3 coding sequence is TGTGCCAGCAGCACGACAGGGTCCGATGAGCAGTTCTTC. Full variable domain (remainder filled in from reference TRBV9 and TRBJ2-1): DSGVTQTPKHLITATGQRVTLRCSPRSGDLSVYWYQQSLDQGLQFLIQYYNGEERAKGNILERFSAQQFPDLHSELNLSSLELGDSALYFCASSTTGSDEQFFGPGTRLTVL.

The V call is TRBV11-2, the J call TRBJ2-3; D might be TRBD1 (6 bases). The CDR3 sequence is 15 residues long. The germline CDR1 and CDR2 sequences are SGHAT and FQNNGV. The V end was cut by 4 bases, the J end by 1 base, with 12 bases between. CDR3 amino acids: CASSSQGTRTDTQYF. The CDR3 nucleotides read TGTGCCAGCAGCTCCCAGGGGACCCGCACAGATACGCAGTATTTT.

V is TRBV10-3 and J is TRBJ1-1; D is unresolved. CDR3 length equals 14 residues. Germline-derived CDR1 and CDR2 are ENHRY and SYGVKD. The V end was cut by 7 bases, the J end by 1 base, with 13 bases between. Here the CDR3 DNA reads TGTGCCATCAAACAGACGGCACAGAACACTGAAGCTTTCTTT. Translated, it gives CAIKQTAQNTEAFF.

The table lists this clonotype with a few counts. The rearrangement joins TRBV25-1 to TRBJ2-5; tentatively, D is TRBD1 (5 bases). The CDR3 covers 16 residues. With 4 bases removed from V and 0 bases from J, the gap between germline ends came to 15 bases. Germline CDR1 and CDR2: MGHDK and SYGVNS. The CDR3 sequence: CASSVGPGQNQETQYF. The CDR3 region has the DNA TGTGCCAGCAGTGTCGGGCCCGGACAAAACCAAGAGACCCAGTACTTC.

This clonotype came up many times. V usage is TRBV28 and J usage is TRBJ2-7; 8 bases match TRBD2. CDR3 size: 14 residues. Germline V gives CDR1 MDHEN, CDR2 SYDVKM. The ends lost 5 bases at V and 7 bases at J; junction bases unmatched: 10. The CDR3 region is CASSPTSGTTEQYF. In nucleotides, the CDR3 is TGTGCCAGCAGTCCCACTAGCGGTACTACGGAGCAGTACTTC. Filled out from reference TRBV28 and TRBJ2-7, the complete variable domain reads DVKVTQSSRYLVKRTGEKVFLECVQDMDHENMFWYRQDPGLGLRLIYFSYDVKMKEKGDIPEGYSVSREKKERFSLILESASTNQTSMYLCASSPTSGTTEQYFGPGTRLTVT.

This chain joins TRBV5-4 and TRBJ2-3; D perhaps matches TRBD2 (5 bases). Germline CDR1 SGHNT, CDR2 YYREEE (reference sequence). V lost 0 bases and J lost 0, with 11 bases in between. There are 16 residues in the CDR3. The DNA for the CDR3 is TGTGCCAGCAGCTTGGCTGGACGGACTAGCACAGATACGCAGTATTTT. Amino acid sequence: CASSLAGRTSTDTQYF.